This is a list of T cell receptor beta chains from one sample in a study of CD8 T cells in Susac syndrome. MiXCR was run by TCRdb on the immunoSEQ multiplex PCR reads, yielding one entry per CDR3 protein. The sample shows 150,000 to 200,000 distinct CDR3 sequences, 95% of them seen only once. Sequencing was done on a sample of CD4+ T cells from PBMCs. These receptors all stem from a human donor with Susac syndrome. CDR3s include the opening cysteine and the closing phenylalanine or tryptophan. Each record gives: D gene, J gene, V gene, clone size, CDR3 protein, CDR3 DNA. The D gene is left open where the match is weak. Size is stated for part of the rows, as once, few or many counts, or as a class when the clone is expanded.

NA	TRBJ1-2	TRBV10-3	NA	CAHGRETNYGYTF	TGTGCCCATGGACGGGAAACTAACTATGGCTACACCTTC
TRBD1	TRBJ2-3	TRBV4-2	NA	CASSQGAQGAEDTQYF	TGTGCCAGCAGCCAAGGGGCCCAGGGGGCTGAAGATACGCAGTATTTT
NA	TRBJ1-1	TRBV29-1	NA	CSAVRAQNTEAFF	TGCAGCGCTGTGAGGGCGCAGAACACTGAAGCTTTCTTT
TRBD2	TRBJ2-3	TRBV5-1	once	CASSFGLATGNTDTQYF	TGCGCCAGCAGCTTCGGACTAGCGACGGGTAACACAGATACGCAGTATTTT
NA	TRBJ2-5	TRBV27	NA	CASSYRPLRDQYF	TGTGCCAGCAGTTACCGACCATTGAGGGACCAGTACTTC
TRBD2	TRBJ2-3	TRBV29-1	once	CSVDWPLAGFQDTQYF	TGCAGCGTTGATTGGCCACTAGCGGGGTTTCAAGATACGCAGTATTTT
TRBD1	TRBJ1-5	TRBV12-3/TRBV12-4	NA	CASSNTGQGAEPQHF	TGTGCCAGCAGCAATACGGGACAGGGTGCGGAGCCCCAGCATTTT
NA	TRBJ2-7	TRBV7-6	NA	CASSLAFRSTYEQYF	TGTGCCAGCAGCTTAGCGTTCAGGTCCACCTACGAGCAGTACTTC
NA	TRBJ1-6	TRBV20-1	NA	CSARSSPLHF	TGCAGTGCTAGATCTTCACCCCTCCACTTT
NA	TRBJ2-5	TRBV5-6	once	CASSSGLTSEETQYF	TGTGCCAGCAGCTCGGGACTGACGTCGGAAGAGACCCAGTACTTC
NA	TRBJ2-7	TRBV20-1	once	CSASHNRGSYEQYF	TGCAGTGCTAGCCACAATCGGGGCTCCTACGAGCAGTACTTC
NA	TRBJ1-1	TRBV6-2/TRBV6-3	NA	CASSYFGSEAFF	TGTGCCAGCAGTTACTTTGGGAGTGAAGCTTTCTTT
NA	TRBJ2-7	TRBV11-2	NA	CASSLVREQYF	TGTGCCAGCAGCTTAGTGAGGGAGCAGTACTTC
TRBD1	TRBJ1-2	TRBV29-1	NA	CSVERVAGQGAPGYTF	TGCAGCGTTGAGCGGGTTGCCGGACAGGGGGCGCCCGGCTACACCTTC
TRBD1	TRBJ1-2	TRBV20-1	NA	CSATDRGNGYTF	TGCAGTGCTACAGACAGGGGAAATGGCTACACCTTC
TRBD1	TRBJ1-2	TRBV5-1	NA	CASSLGDRAGYTF	TGCGCCAGCAGCTTGGGGGACAGGGCTGGCTACACCTTC
TRBD1	TRBJ2-4	TRBV20-1	NA	CSASSGQDVALAKNIQYF	TGCAGTGCTTCATCAGGACAGGACGTAGCCCTAGCCAAAAACATTCAGTACTTC
TRBD1	TRBJ2-1	TRBV7-9	NA	CASSSPTGLNEQFF	TGTGCCAGCAGCTCCCCGACAGGGCTCAATGAGCAGTTCTTC
NA	TRBJ2-5	TRBV6-5	NA	CASSYGTAQYF	TGTGCCAGCAGTTACGGAACGGCCCAGTACTTC
NA	TRBJ2-4	TRBV7-9	NA	CASHPRDVGNIQYF	TGTGCCAGCCACCCCAGGGATGTGGGTAACATTCAGTACTTC
NA	TRBJ2-3	TRBV4-1	NA	CASSQGGRTSTDTQYF	TGCGCCAGCAGCCAAGGGGGGCGAACTAGCACAGATACGCAGTATTTT
TRBD1	TRBJ2-7	TRBV12-3/TRBV12-4	NA	CASSSPGTDSYEQYF	TGTGCCAGCAGCTCCCCCGGGACAGACTCCTACGAGCAGTACTTC
NA	TRBJ2-7	TRBV15	once	CATSRGAPLQQYF	TGTGCCACCAGCAGAGGTGCCCCCTTGCAGCAGTACTTC
NA	TRBJ1-3	TRBV20-1	NA	CSAKGGGNTIYF	TGCAGTGCTAAGGGCGGGGGAAACACCATATATTTT
TRBD1	TRBJ2-7	TRBV20-1	NA	CSAKQGPYEQYF	TGCAGTGCTAAACAGGGGCCCTACGAGCAGTACTTC
NA	TRBJ1-5	TRBV12-3/TRBV12-4	NA	CASSLDQPQHF	TGTGCCAGCAGTTTAGATCAGCCCCAGCATTTT
NA	TRBJ1-4	TRBV6-5	NA	CASSIQVRATNEKLFF	TGTGCCAGCAGTATACAGGTCCGTGCAACTAATGAAAAACTGTTTTTT
NA	TRBJ1-2	TRBV6-1	few	CASSEARYGYTF	TGTGCCAGCAGTGAAGCCCGCTATGGCTACACCTTC
NA	TRBJ2-7	TRBV7-3	NA	CASSSSPPYEQYF	TGTGCCAGCAGCTCCTCTCCCCCCTACGAGCAGTACTTC
NA	TRBJ2-7	TRBV5-6	few	CASSLDGRGYEQYF	TGTGCCAGCAGCTTGGACGGAAGGGGATACGAGCAGTACTTC
TRBD1	TRBJ1-2	TRBV12-3/TRBV12-4	NA	CASSYLGQERYTF	TGTGCCAGCAGTTACTTGGGACAGGAGCGCTACACCTTC
NA	TRBJ2-7	TRBV2	NA	CASMTDSSYEQYF	TGTGCCAGCATGACGGACAGTTCCTACGAGCAGTACTTC
NA	TRBJ2-3	TRBV29-1	NA	CSVEDRRSGTDTQYF	TGCAGCGTTGAAGACAGGCGCTCGGGCACAGATACGCAGTATTTT
TRBD1	TRBJ1-3	TRBV7-9	NA	CASSSTQGVNTIYF	TGTGCCAGCAGTTCGACACAGGGGGTAAACACCATATATTTT
NA	TRBJ1-4	TRBV9	NA	CASSGPDSSAMFF	TGTGCCAGCAGCGGACCAGACAGCAGTGCAATGTTTTTT
TRBD1	TRBJ2-6	TRBV29-1	NA	CSVTRGLTRSGANVLTF	TGCAGCGTTACCAGGGGGCTAACCCGCTCTGGGGCCAACGTCCTGACTTTC
NA	TRBJ2-5	TRBV18	NA	CASSPYGETQYF	TGTGCCAGCTCACCATATGGAGAGACCCAGTACTTC
TRBD2	TRBJ2-3	TRBV9	NA	CASSVYGTSGYTDTQYF	TGTGCCAGCAGCGTGTACGGGACTAGCGGGTACACAGATACGCAGTATTTT
NA	TRBJ2-5	TRBV27	NA	CASSFVGHQETQYF	TGTGCCAGCAGTTTCGTAGGACATCAAGAGACCCAGTACTTC
TRBD1	TRBJ1-2	TRBV13	NA	CASRRQGVYGYTF	TGTGCCAGCAGACGACAGGGGGTTTATGGCTACACCTTC
NA	TRBJ2-5	TRBV6-6	NA	CASNRGAGETQYF	TGTGCCAGCAATAGGGGGGCTGGGGAGACCCAGTACTTC
NA	TRBJ1-1	TRBV5-1	NA	CASSWGQNTEAFF	TGCGCCAGCAGCTGGGGACAGAACACTGAAGCTTTCTTT
TRBD1	TRBJ2-5	TRBV11-2	NA	CASSDLQGTQETQYF	TGTGCCAGCAGCGATCTACAGGGGACCCAAGAGACCCAGTACTTC
NA	TRBJ1-1	TRBV25-1	NA	CASSELSREAEAFF	TGTGCCAGCAGTGAATTATCGAGGGAGGCTGAAGCTTTCTTT
NA	TRBJ2-4	TRBV30	NA	CAWSTARDIQYF	TGTGCCTGGAGTACGGCGAGAGACATTCAGTACTTC
NA	TRBJ1-6	TRBV30	NA	CAWSRLAGASNSPLHF	TGTGCCTGGAGCCGCCTGGCAGGGGCAAGTAATTCACCCCTCCACTTT
NA	TRBJ2-2	TRBV6-5	NA	CASSLGGWTGELFF	TGTGCCAGCAGCTTGGGGGGATGGACCGGGGAGCTGTTTTTT
TRBD1	TRBJ1-4	TRBV30	NA	CACGTGVDEKLFF	TGTGCCTGCGGGACAGGGGTAGATGAAAAACTGTTTTTT
NA	TRBJ2-2	TRBV3-1	NA	CASSRTSYTGELFF	TGTGCCAGCAGTCGTACTAGCTACACCGGGGAGCTGTTTTTT
NA	TRBJ1-4	TRBV15	NA	CATGGTRNEKLFF	TGTGCCACCGGAGGCACCCGCAATGAAAAACTGTTTTTT
NA	TRBJ2-1	TRBV11-3	NA	CASSLGGLASYNEQFF	TGTGCCAGCAGCTTAGGGGGGTTGGCCTCCTACAATGAGCAGTTCTTC
NA	TRBJ1-2	TRBV7-3	NA	CASSLNGGSNYGYTF	TGTGCCAGCAGCTTAAACGGAGGGAGTAACTATGGCTACACCTTC
NA	TRBJ1-5	TRBV2	NA	CASSATGRNQPQHF	TGTGCCAGCAGTGCGACAGGACGAAATCAGCCCCAGCATTTT